The 27 T cell receptor beta chains presented below share a single source sample, sequenced in a study of T cells expressing NK-cell markers. TCRdb re-called the 5' RACE reads and catalogs CDR3 proteins one per entry, DNA excluded. The sample data list some 600,000 distinct CDR3 sequences. The sample consisted of blood T cells: a sorted CD56 or NKG2C T cell subset, CD4+ or CD8+ T cells, or bulk PBMC T cells (not recorded which). The receptors here all came from a man aged 18 to 30 in good health.

V and J are TRBV6-1 and TRBJ2-7; TCRdb gives TRBD1 as the D gene, but with no DNA this cannot be confirmed. Germline loops: CDR1 MNHNS, CDR2 SASEGT. This CDR3 has 13 amino acids. Here the CDR3 reads CASGLSFRGEQYF.

The gene calls are TRBV21-1 and TRBJ2-1; TCRdb designates TRBD2, a call that cannot be tested without DNA. TRBV21-1 is shown as a pseudogene. The CDR3 contains 15 residues. The CDR3 loop reads CASSKAGRVYNEQFF.

The chain uses TRBV10-3 and TRBJ2-5; lacking DNA, the TRBD2 call made by TCRdb goes unchecked. Germline V gives CDR1 ENHRY, CDR2 SYGVKD. The CDR3 runs 16 residues. CDR3: CAISIHGASGTETQYF.

The chain recombines TRBV10-3 with TRBJ1-1; the TRBD1 assignment by TCRdb is unverifiable without DNA. The germline gives CDR1 ENHRY, CDR2 SYGVKD. This CDR3 has 14 residues. CDR3 region: CAISYGQVNTEAFF.

The rearrangement links TRBV7-2 to TRBJ1-1. The CDR3 length is 16 residues. Looked up from germline, CDR1 is SGHTA and CDR2 is FQGNSA. CDR3 loop: CASSLVGDATKTEAFF.

This chain joins TRBV27 and TRBJ2-1; the D call from TCRdb, TRBD1, cannot be confirmed without DNA. The CDR3 is made up of 14 amino acids. Germline assignment: CDR1 MNHEY and CDR2 SMNVEV (reference sequence). This chain's CDR3 is CASSDAGQYNEQFF.

The chain carries TRBV28 and TRBJ2-4; absent DNA, TCRdb's TRBD2 call cannot be checked. Germline lookup yields CDR1 MDHEN and CDR2 SYDVKM. The CDR3 has 18 amino acids. The CDR3 is CASSFRTGTSGFKNIQYF.

This CDR3 is CASSQDLLRRFF. The rearrangement links TRBV14 to TRBJ2-1. The CDR3 sequence is 12 residues long. Germline CDR1 SGHDN, CDR2 FVKESK.

The J gene is TRBJ1-2, the V gene TRBV7-2; TCRdb gives TRBD1 as the D gene, but with no DNA this cannot be confirmed. The germline gives CDR1 SGHTA, CDR2 FQGNSA. The CDR3 length is 12 residues. This chain's CDR3 is CASTLTGNGYTF.

CDR3 sequence: CASSQGGARQPQHF. The genes are TRBV3-1 and TRBJ1-5. The CDR3 length is 14 residues. The V gene's germline CDR1 is LGHDT and CDR2 YNNKEL (reference sequence).

J is TRBJ2-7 and V is TRBV5-6. The germline CDR1 and CDR2 sequences are SGHDT and YYEEEE. This CDR3 region has 15 residues. The CDR3 spells CASSYSAEWPHEQYF.

The chain links TRBV7-9 to TRBJ2-7; the D gene TCRdb calls, TRBD2, cannot be checked with no DNA. The CDR3 consists of 15 residues. Germline CDR1 reads SEHNR; CDR2 reads FQNEAQ (reference sequence). This chain's CDR3 is CASSLQGQVVHEQYF.

This sequence joins TRBV9 and TRBJ2-1; TCRdb returns TRBD1, unconfirmable since there is no DNA. This CDR3 is built from 11 residues. Germline V gene data show CDR1 as SGDLS and CDR2 as YYNGEE. The CDR3 loop reads CASSSRGRWFF.

This chain connects TRBV10-2 to TRBJ2-1; the D call from TCRdb, TRBD2, cannot be confirmed without DNA. CDR1 WSHSY and CDR2 SAAADI come from the germline V gene. This CDR3 spans 12 amino acids. The CDR3 region is CASSVGSNEQFF.

The V and J genes are TRBV5-1 and TRBJ2-1; as DNA is missing, the TRBD1 call by TCRdb cannot be tested. In germline, CDR1 is SGHRS, CDR2 YFSETQ. The CDR3 consists of 13 residues. The CDR3 loop reads CASSDLTGNEQFF.

The CDR3 region is CASSQVLAGTGELFF. J is TRBJ2-2 and V is TRBV4-1; TCRdb picks TRBD2, but there is no DNA to check that call. This CDR3 contains 15 residues. Germline CDR1 MGHRA, CDR2 YSYEKL.

The chain is built from TRBV7-7 and TRBJ2-2. The CDR3 covers 14 residues. Germline values: CDR1 SSHAT, CDR2 FNYEAQ (reference sequence). The CDR3 sequence is CASSLKRNTGELFF.

The gene calls are TRBV5-1 and TRBJ1-2. Germline assignment: CDR1 SGHRS and CDR2 YFSETQ. The CDR3 extends over 13 amino acids. The CDR3 here is CASSPEGPYGYTF.

V gene TRBV5-1 combines with J gene TRBJ2-7; with no DNA, the TCRdb D assignment of TRBD2 cannot be verified. Looked up from germline, CDR1 is SGHRS and CDR2 is YFSETQ. CDR3 length: 17 amino acids. The chain's CDR3 is CASSLHMTSGNPYEQYF. Full variable domain (rest looked up from reference TRBV5-1 and TRBJ2-7): KAGVTQTPRYLIKTRGQQVTLSCSPISGHRSVSWYQQTPGQGLQFLFEYFSETQRNKGNFPGRFSGRQFSNSRSEMNVSTLELGDSALYLCASSLHMTSGNPYEQYFGPGTRLTVT.

The chain uses TRBV7-2 and TRBJ2-3; absent DNA, TCRdb's TRBD2 call cannot be checked. CDR1 SGHTA and CDR2 FQGNSA come from the germline V gene. There are 14 residues in the CDR3. CDR3 sequence reads: CASSFRGEGNTQYF.

CDR3 protein: CASSRSGGYEQYF. This chain connects TRBV4-3 to TRBJ2-7; TCRdb's D call of TRBD1 is untestable without DNA. Germline assignment: CDR1 LGHNA and CDR2 YSLEER. This CDR3 has 13 amino acids.

The rearrangement joins TRBV7-2 to TRBJ2-2; the D call of TRBD1 rests on TCRdb alone, since no DNA is present to check it. CDR3 size: 16 residues. Germline-derived CDR1 and CDR2 are SGHTA and FQGNSA. The CDR3 spells CASSPADRGRAGELFF.

The CDR3 here is CASTQTGTGYSGANVLTF. This chain uses TRBV12-3 or TRBV12-4 with TRBJ2-6; TCRdb's D call of TRBD1 is untestable without DNA. This CDR3 has 18 residues.

The chain carries TRBV15 and TRBJ2-1. This CDR3 contains 11 residues. Germline CDR1 LNHNV, CDR2 YYDKDF (reference sequence). The chain's CDR3 is CATSQWREQFF.

The V and J genes are TRBV11-2 and TRBJ2-2; TCRdb's D call, TRBD1, is unchecked because there is no DNA. Per the germline V gene, CDR1 is SGHAT and CDR2 is FQNNGV. The CDR3 loop spans 17 amino acids. The CDR3 region is CASIKKAGQTETGELFF.

CDR3 in amino acids: CSASRQGGGQETQYF. The rearrangement links TRBV20-1 to TRBJ2-5; TCRdb indicates TRBD2, and absent DNA this call remains unverified. Germline V gene sequence: CDR1 DFQATT, CDR2 SNEGSKA (reference sequence). There are 15 residues in the CDR3.

V and J are TRBV7-9 and TRBJ1-6; TCRdb's D call of TRBD1 is untestable without DNA. The CDR3 is 14 residues long. Germline lookup yields CDR1 SEHNR and CDR2 FQNEAQ (reference sequence). The chain's CDR3 is CASTTGTGLSPLHF.